This T cell receptor (beta chain) emerged from a study of neoadjuvant anti-PD-1 for oral cavity cancer. Study information: Nivolumab at 3 mg/kg was mostly given biweekly, three to four doses, pre-surgery. Non-progressing patients received a fourth nivolumab dose near day 43, then surgery on days 50-56. Study outcomes and limitations: Pretreatment Treg/Th17 ratio correlated inversely with post-treatment tumor clonality.

Patients had HPV-negative, locally advanced oral cavity squamous cell carcinoma. Trimming left V 7 bases short and J 2 bases short, with 18 bases between. Germline V gene lookup returns CDR1 SQVTM and CDR2 ANQGSEA. CDR3 length: 14 residues. Only in-frame clones appear in the TCRdb table, and some are missing; sequencing was by immunoSEQ multiplex PCR. Here the sample spans around 12,000 clones, 50% to 80% being singletons. As for this clone: The antigen remains unidentified.

This specimen was PBMCs, taken before nivolumab (anti-PD-1) treatment. The clonotype was recovered from a person aged 40 to 85 with oral cavity squamous cell carcinoma. This chain joins TRBV29-1 and TRBJ2-7; tentatively, D is TRBD1 or TRBD2 (5 bases each). This CDR3 is CSASSGARAYEQYF. CDR3 DNA sequence: TGCAGCGCTAGCTCCGGGGCGCGGGCCTACGAGCAGTACTTC.